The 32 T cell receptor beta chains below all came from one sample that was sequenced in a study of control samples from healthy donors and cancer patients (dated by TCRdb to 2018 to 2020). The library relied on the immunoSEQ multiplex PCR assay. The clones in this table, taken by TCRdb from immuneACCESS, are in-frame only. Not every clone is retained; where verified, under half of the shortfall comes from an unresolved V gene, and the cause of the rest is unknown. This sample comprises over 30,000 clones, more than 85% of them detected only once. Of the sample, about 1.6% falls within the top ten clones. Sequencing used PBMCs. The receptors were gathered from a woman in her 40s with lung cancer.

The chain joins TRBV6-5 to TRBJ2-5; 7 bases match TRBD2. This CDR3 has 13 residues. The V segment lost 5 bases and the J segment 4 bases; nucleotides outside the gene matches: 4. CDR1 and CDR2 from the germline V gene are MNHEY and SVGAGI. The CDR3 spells CASSLAAGETQYF. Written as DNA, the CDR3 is TGTGCCAGCAGTCTAGCGGCCGGAGAGACCCAGTACTTC.

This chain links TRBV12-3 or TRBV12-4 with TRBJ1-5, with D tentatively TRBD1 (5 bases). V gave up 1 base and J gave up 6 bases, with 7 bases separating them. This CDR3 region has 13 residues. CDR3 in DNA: TGTGCCAGCAGTTTAGGGGGGTTTCAGCCCCAGCATTTT. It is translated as CASSLGGFQPQHF.

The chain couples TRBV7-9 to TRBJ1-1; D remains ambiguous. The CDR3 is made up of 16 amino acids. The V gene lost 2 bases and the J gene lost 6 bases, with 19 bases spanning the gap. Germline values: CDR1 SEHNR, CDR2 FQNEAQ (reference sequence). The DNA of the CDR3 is TGTGCCAGCAGCTTAAGAAGAGTAGTACGGGAGGCTGAAGCTTTCTTT. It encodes CASSLRRVVREAEAFF.

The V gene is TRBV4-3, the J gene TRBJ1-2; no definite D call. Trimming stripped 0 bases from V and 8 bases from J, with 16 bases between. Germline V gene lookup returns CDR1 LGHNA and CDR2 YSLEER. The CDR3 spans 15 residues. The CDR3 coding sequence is TGCGCCAGCAGCCAAGATCGATTTCAAAGACGAGGCTACACCTTC. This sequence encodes CASSQDRFQRRGYTF.

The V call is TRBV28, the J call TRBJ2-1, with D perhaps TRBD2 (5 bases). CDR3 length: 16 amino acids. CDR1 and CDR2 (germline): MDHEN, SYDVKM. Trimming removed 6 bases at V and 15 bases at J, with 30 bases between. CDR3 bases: TGTGCCAGCAGACAAGAACCGCCGGGGTCCTCCCTTCGGCGGTTCTTC. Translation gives CASRQEPPGSSLRRFF.

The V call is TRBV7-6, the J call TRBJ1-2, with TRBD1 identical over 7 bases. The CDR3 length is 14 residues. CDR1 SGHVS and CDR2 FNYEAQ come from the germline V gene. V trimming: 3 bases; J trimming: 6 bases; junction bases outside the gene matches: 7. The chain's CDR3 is CASSLGQSTHGYTF. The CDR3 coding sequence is TGTGCCAGCAGCTTGGGACAGTCGACTCATGGCTACACCTTC.

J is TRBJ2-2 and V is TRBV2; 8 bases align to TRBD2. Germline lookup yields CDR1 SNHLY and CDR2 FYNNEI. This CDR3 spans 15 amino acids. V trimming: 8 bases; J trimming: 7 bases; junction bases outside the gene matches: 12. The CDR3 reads CASEIGTSWLGELFF. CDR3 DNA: TGTGCCAGCGAGATCGGGACTAGTTGGCTCGGGGAGCTGTTTTTT. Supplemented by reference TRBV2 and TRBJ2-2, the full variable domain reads EPEVTQTPSHQVTQMGQEVILRCVPISNHLYFYWYRQILGQKVEFLVSFYNNEISEKSEIFDDQFSVERPDGSNFTLKIRSTKLEDSAMYFCASEIGTSWLGELFFGEGSRLTVL.

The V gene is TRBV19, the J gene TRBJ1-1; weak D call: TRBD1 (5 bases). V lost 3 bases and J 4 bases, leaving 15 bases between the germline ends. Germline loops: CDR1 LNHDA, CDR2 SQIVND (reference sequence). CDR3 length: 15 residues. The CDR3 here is CASSIRGYSGTEAFF. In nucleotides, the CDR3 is TGTGCCAGTAGTATTAGGGGATATTCCGGCACTGAAGCTTTCTTT.

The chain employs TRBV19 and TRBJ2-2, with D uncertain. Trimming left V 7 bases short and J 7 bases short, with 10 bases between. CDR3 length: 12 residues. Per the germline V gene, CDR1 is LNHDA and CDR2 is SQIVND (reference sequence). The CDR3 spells CASTPRGGELFF. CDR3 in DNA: TGTGCCAGTACCCCCCGCGGCGGGGAGCTGTTTTTT.

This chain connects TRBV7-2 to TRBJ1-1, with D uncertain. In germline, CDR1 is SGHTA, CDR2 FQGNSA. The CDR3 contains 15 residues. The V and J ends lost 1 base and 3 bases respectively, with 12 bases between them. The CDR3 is CASSLVAAGYTEAFF. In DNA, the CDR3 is TGTGCCAGCAGCTTAGTGGCGGCTGGGTACACTGAAGCTTTCTTT.

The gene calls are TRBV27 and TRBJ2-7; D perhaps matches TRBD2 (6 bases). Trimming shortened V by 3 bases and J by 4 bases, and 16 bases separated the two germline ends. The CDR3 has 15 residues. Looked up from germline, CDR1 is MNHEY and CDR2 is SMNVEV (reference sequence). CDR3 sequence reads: CASSLGRGAGYEQYF. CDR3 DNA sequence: TGTGCCAGCAGTTTGGGTCGTGGGGCGGGGTACGAGCAGTACTTC.

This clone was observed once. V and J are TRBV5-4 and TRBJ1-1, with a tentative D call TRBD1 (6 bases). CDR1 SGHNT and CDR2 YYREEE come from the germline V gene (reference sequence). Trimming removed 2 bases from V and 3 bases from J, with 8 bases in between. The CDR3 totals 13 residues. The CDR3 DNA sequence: TGTGCCAGCAGCTTACAGGGTTACACTGAAGCTTTCTTT. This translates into CASSLQGYTEAFF.

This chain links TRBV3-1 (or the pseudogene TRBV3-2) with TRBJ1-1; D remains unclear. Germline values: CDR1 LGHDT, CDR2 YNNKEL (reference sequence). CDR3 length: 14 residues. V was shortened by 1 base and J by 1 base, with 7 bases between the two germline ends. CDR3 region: CASSQVLANTEAFF. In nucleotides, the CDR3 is TGTGCCAGCAGCCAAGTTTTAGCGAACACTGAAGCTTTCTTT.

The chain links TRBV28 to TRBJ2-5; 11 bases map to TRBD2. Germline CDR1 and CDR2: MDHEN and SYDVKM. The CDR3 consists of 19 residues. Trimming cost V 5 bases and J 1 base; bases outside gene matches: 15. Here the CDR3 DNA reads TGTGCCAGCAGTCCTATAGCGGGGGGGACTCCGCCCCTCCAAGAGACCCAGTACTTC. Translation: CASSPIAGGTPPLQETQYF.

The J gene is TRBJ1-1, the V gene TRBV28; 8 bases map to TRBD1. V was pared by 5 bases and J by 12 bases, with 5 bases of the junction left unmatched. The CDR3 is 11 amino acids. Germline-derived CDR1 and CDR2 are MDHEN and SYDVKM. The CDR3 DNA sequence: TGTGCCAGCAGTAACACAGGGGGGACTTTCTTT. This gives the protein CASSNTGGTFF.

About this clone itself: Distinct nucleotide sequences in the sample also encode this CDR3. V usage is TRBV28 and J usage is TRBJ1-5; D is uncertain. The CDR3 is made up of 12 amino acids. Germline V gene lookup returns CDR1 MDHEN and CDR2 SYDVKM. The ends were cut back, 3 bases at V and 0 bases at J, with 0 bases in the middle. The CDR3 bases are TGTGCCAGCAGTTTTAGCAATCAGCCCCAGCATTTT. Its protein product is CASSFSNQPQHF.

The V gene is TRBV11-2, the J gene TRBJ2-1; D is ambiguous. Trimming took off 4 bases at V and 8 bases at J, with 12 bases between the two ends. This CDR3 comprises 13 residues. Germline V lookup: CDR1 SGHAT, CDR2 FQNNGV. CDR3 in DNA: TGTGCCAGCAGCTCCGCCGGCCGGGATGAGCAGTTCTTC. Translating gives CASSSAGRDEQFF.

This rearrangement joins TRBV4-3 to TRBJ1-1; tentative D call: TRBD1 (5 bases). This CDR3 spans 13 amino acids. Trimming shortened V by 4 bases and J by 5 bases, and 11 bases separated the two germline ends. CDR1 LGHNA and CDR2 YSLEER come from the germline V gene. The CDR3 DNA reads TGCGCCAGCAGCCGAGGGGAGGGGACTGAAGCTTTCTTT. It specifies CASSRGEGTEAFF.

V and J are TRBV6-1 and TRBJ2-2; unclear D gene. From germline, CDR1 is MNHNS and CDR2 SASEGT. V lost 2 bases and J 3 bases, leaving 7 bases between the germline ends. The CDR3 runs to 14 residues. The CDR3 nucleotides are TGTGCCAGCAGTGAAAGGCAGTACACCGGGGAGCTGTTTTTT. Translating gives CASSERQYTGELFF.

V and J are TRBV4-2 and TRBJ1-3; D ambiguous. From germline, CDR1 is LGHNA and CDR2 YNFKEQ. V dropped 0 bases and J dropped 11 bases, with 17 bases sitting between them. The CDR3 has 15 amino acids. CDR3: CASSQEKSHNIAIYF. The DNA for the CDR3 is TGTGCCAGCAGCCAAGAAAAATCCCACAATATAGCCATATATTTT.

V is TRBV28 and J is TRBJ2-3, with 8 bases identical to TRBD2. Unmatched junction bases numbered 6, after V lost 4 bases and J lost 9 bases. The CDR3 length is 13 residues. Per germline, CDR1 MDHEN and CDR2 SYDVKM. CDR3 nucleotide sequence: TGTGCCAGCAGTTCCAACCTAGCGGGCACGCAGTATTTT. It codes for CASSSNLAGTQYF.

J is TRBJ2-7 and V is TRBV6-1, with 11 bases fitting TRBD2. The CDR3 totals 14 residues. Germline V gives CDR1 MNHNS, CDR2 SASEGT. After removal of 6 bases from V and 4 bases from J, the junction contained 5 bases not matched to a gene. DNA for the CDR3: TGTGCCAGCAGCCGAACTAGCGGGGGTTACGAGCAGTACTTC. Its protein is CASSRTSGGYEQYF.

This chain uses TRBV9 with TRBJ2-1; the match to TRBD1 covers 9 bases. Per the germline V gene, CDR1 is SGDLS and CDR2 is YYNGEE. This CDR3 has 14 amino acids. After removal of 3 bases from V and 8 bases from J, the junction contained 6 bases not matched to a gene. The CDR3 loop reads CASSAQGAVDEQFF. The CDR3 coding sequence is TGTGCCAGCAGCGCACAGGGGGCGGTGGATGAGCAGTTCTTC. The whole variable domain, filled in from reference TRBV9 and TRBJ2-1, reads DSGVTQTPKHLITATGQRVTLRCSPRSGDLSVYWYQQSLDQGLQFLIQYYNGEERAKGNILERFSAQQFPDLHSELNLSSLELGDSALYFCASSAQGAVDEQFFGPGTRLTVL.

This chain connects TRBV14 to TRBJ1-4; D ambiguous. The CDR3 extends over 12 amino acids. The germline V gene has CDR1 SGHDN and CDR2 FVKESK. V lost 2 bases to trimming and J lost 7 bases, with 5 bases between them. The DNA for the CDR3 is TGTGCCAGCAGCCAATTGGGTGAAAAACTGTTTTTT. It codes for CASSQLGEKLFF.

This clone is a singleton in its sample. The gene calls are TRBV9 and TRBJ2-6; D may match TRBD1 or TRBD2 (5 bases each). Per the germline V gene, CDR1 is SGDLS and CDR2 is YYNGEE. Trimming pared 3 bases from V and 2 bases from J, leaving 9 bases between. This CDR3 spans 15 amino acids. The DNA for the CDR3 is TGTGCCAGCAGCGCCAAGGGACCTGGGGCCAACGTCCTGACTTTC. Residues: CASSAKGPGANVLTF.

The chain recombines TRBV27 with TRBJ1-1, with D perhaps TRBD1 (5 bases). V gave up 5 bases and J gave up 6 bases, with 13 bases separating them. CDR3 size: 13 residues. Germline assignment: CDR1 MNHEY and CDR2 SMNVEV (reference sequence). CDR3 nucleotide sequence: TGTGCCAGCAGTCGGGGCCTTTCGGCTGAAGCTTTCTTT. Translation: CASSRGLSAEAFF.

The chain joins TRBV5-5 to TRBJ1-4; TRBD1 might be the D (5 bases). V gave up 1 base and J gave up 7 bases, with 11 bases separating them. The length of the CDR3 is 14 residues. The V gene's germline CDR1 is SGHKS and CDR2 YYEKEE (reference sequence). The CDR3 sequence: CASSLSGTIEKLFF. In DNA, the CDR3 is TGTGCCAGCAGCTTGTCCGGGACGATTGAAAAACTGTTTTTT.

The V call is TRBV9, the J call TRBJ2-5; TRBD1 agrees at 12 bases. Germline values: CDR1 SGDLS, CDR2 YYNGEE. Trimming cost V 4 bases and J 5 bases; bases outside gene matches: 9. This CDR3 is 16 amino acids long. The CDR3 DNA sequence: TGTGCCAGCAGCACTTCCGGGACAGGGGGCATCGAGACCCAGTACTTC. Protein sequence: CASSTSGTGGIETQYF.

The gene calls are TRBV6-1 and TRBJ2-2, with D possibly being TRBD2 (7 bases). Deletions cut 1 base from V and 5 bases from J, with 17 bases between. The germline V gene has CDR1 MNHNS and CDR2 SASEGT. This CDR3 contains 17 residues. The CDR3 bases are TGTGCCAGCAGTGAAGGGCACGGGGGGCTCGTAACCGGGGAGCTGTTTTTT. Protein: CASSEGHGGLVTGELFF.

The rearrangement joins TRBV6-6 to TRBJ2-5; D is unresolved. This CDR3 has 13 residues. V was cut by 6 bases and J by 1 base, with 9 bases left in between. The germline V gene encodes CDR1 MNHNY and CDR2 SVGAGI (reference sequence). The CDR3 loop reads CASRLDAQETQYF. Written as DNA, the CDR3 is TGTGCCAGCAGATTGGACGCCCAAGAGACCCAGTACTTC.

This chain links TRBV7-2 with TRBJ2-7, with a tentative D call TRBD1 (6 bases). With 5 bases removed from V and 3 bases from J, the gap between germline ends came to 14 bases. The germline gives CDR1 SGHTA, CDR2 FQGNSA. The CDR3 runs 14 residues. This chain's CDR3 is CASSPSGGRYEQYF. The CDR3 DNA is TGTGCCAGCAGCCCCAGTGGGGGCCGCTACGAGCAGTACTTC.

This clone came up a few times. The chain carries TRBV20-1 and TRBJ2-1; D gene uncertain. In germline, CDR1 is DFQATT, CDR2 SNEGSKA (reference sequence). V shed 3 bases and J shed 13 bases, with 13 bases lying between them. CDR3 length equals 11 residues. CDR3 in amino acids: CSASSAQRQFF. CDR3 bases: TGCAGTGCTAGCTCGGCCCAACGACAGTTCTTC.